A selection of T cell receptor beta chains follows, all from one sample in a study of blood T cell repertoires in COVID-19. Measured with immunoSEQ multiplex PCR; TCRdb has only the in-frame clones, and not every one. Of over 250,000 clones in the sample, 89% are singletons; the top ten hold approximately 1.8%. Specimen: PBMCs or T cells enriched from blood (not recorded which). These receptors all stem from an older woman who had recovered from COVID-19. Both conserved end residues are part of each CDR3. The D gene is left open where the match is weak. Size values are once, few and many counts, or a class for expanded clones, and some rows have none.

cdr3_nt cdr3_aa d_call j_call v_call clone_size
TGCGCCAGCAGCCAAGCGCAAATAGGGACAGCGGTTCACTATGGCTACACCTTC CASSQAQIGTAVHYGYTF TRBD1 TRBJ1-2 TRBV4-1 .
TGTGCCAGCGGCGGGAGGGTCAGCGGGGAGACCCAGTACTTC CASGGRVSGETQYF TRBD2 TRBJ2-5 TRBV2 .
TGTGCCACTACTCAGGCAGATCGATTTCCCTTGGCAGCTTTCTTT CATTQADRFPLAAFF . TRBJ1-1 TRBV15 .
TGTGCCAGCAGCCAAGGAGGGGGGGTTGAAGCTTTCTTT CASSQGGGVEAFF . TRBJ1-1 TRBV3-1/TRBV3-2 .
TGTGCCAGCACTATCAGCCGGGACAGCTACTATGGCTACACCTTC CASTISRDSYYGYTF TRBD1 TRBJ1-2 TRBV28 once
TGTGCCACCAGCAGTGAACAGATCCCCCAGCCCCAGCATTTT CATSSEQIPQPQHF . TRBJ1-5 TRBV15 .
TGTGCCAGCAGCGTAGAGGGAGGAGTTTTAGCTTTCTTT CASSVEGGVLAFF . TRBJ1-1 TRBV9 .
TGTGCCAGCAGCCCTAGGGGGAACGGCTACACCTTC CASSPRGNGYTF . TRBJ1-2 TRBV5-4 .
TGTGCCAGCAGTATACAGGGGGCAGGAGAGACCCAGTACTTC CASSIQGAGETQYF TRBD1 TRBJ2-5 TRBV6-5 .
TGTGCCACCAGTGACCAAACTAGCGGGGGGGCCTATGAGCAGTTCTTC CATSDQTSGGAYEQFF TRBD2 TRBJ2-1 TRBV24-1 .
TGTGCCAGCAGCGTTGGCGGCTCCACAGATACGCAGTATTTT CASSVGGSTDTQYF . TRBJ2-3 TRBV9 .
TGCGCCAGCAGCTTAGACAGCTTAAACTATGGCTACACCTTC CASSLDSLNYGYTF . TRBJ1-2 TRBV5-1 .
TGCGCCAGCAGCCATGGGCTTGACAGGGTTTGGAATGAGCAGTTCTTC CASSHGLDRVWNEQFF TRBD1 TRBJ2-1 TRBV4-1 .
TGTGCCAGCAATACAAACTCTGGAAACACCATATATTTT CASNTNSGNTIYF . TRBJ1-3 TRBV19 .
TGTGCCACCAGCAGAGATAGCAGGGATGCCCATGGCTACACCTTC CATSRDSRDAHGYTF . TRBJ1-2 TRBV15 .
TGTGCCAGCATCCGCAACTATAATGAAAAACTGTTTTTT CASIRNYNEKLFF . TRBJ1-4 TRBV28 .
TGTGCCAGCAGCCACGGGACAGGGGAGGGCTACACCTTC CASSHGTGEGYTF TRBD1 TRBJ1-2 TRBV11-1 .
TGCGCCAGCAGCCGCGACTTGAACACTGAAGCTTTCTTT CASSRDLNTEAFF . TRBJ1-1 TRBV5-1 .
TGTGCCAGCAGCGTAGACGGGGTCAGGGGCACTGAAGCTTTCTTT CASSVDGVRGTEAFF . TRBJ1-1 TRBV9 .
TGTGCCAGCAGCTCCACCCCGGGAGTTTACAATGAGCAGTTCTTC CASSSTPGVYNEQFF . TRBJ2-1 TRBV7-3 .
TGTACCAGTAGTATACTCCAGGCAACTAATGAAAAACTGTTTTTT CTSSILQATNEKLFF . TRBJ1-4 TRBV19 .
TGTGCCTCCCAAACTAGAGTACAAGAGACCCAGTACTTC CASQTRVQETQYF . TRBJ2-5 TRBV10-3 .
TGTGCCAGCAGCCTCCGGAGGAGGGCATGGCAGCCCCAGCATTTT CASSLRRRAWQPQHF . TRBJ1-5 TRBV28 .
TGTGCCTGGAGCGGGCGGGGTCTTTACGAGCAGTACTTC CAWSGRGLYEQYF . TRBJ2-7 TRBV30 .
TGCGCCAGCAGCTTGGATTGGGTCCGACTGTCTAACTATGGCTACACCTTC CASSLDWVRLSNYGYTF . TRBJ1-2 TRBV5-1 .
TGTGCCAGCACAACGGGAGGCGACACCGGGGAGCTGTTTTTT CASTTGGDTGELFF TRBD2 TRBJ2-2 TRBV28 .
TGTGCCAGCAGCTCCCCTTGGAACAGCTCCTACAATGAGCAGTTCTTC CASSSPWNSSYNEQFF . TRBJ2-1 TRBV7-6 .
TGTGCCTGGACGGCAGGGAATAGCTACGAGCAGTACTTC CAWTAGNSYEQYF . TRBJ2-7 TRBV30 .
TGCGCCAGCAGTGAGTCGACTCCCGGCTACGAGCAGTACTTC CASSESTPGYEQYF . TRBJ2-7 TRBV10-2 .
TGCGCCAGCAGCTTCCTAGCGGGAAGTGGATCCTACAATGAGCAGTTCTTC CASSFLAGSGSYNEQFF TRBD2 TRBJ2-1 TRBV5-1 .
TGTGCCAGCGTAACGGGGACAGGCCCCTACAATGAGCAGTTCTTC CASVTGTGPYNEQFF TRBD1 TRBJ2-1 TRBV28 once
TGCGCCAGCAGCTTGGGTGGGGGCACCCTCAATTCACCCCTCCACTTT CASSLGGGTLNSPLHF . TRBJ1-6 TRBV5-1 .
TGTGCCAGCGAGGGACAGGGGGACGGCTACACCTTC CASEGQGDGYTF TRBD1 TRBJ1-2 TRBV7-9 .
TGTGCCAGTAGTATACCCCCTGATTCACCCCTCCACTTT CASSIPPDSPLHF . TRBJ1-6 TRBV19 .
TGTGCCAGCAGCCCAACGGGGGCAGGGGGTAATGGCTACACCTTC CASSPTGAGGNGYTF TRBD1 TRBJ1-2 TRBV7-3 .
TGTGCCAGCAGTTTTCAGGAGGGCGATACGCAGTATTTT CASSFQEGDTQYF . TRBJ2-3 TRBV27 .
TGTGCCAGCTCACCTCCAACTGCAAATTATGGAAACACCATATATTTT CASSPPTANYGNTIYF . TRBJ1-3 TRBV18 .
TGTGCCAGCAGCGTAGATGAGGGTGGGCTCCAGTACTTC CASSVDEGGLQYF . TRBJ2-7 TRBV9 .
TGTGCCAGCTCACCCTCAGCCCAGGGGGATGAAAAACTGTTTTTT CASSPSAQGDEKLFF TRBD1 TRBJ1-4 TRBV18 .
TGTGCCAGCAGCTCAACCGGGAGCCCAGATACGCAGTATTTT CASSSTGSPDTQYF . TRBJ2-3 TRBV11-2 .
TGTGCCAGCAGCTTAGCACTCCAAGAGACCCAGTACTTC CASSLALQETQYF . TRBJ2-5 TRBV11-2 .
TGTGCCAGCAGCTTCGGGCAGGGGGTCTATGGCTACACCTTC CASSFGQGVYGYTF TRBD1 TRBJ1-2 TRBV7-9 .
TGTGCCAGTAGTATAGACCCATGGAGGTATGGCTACACCTTC CASSIDPWRYGYTF . TRBJ1-2 TRBV19 .
TGTGCTAGTGGTTCGCCGGGTAGCAATCAGCCCCAGCATTTT CASGSPGSNQPQHF . TRBJ1-5 TRBV12-5 .
TGCGCCAGCAGCCCCGGTGAGGGGGTGACACCATACGAGCAGTACTTC CASSPGEGVTPYEQYF . TRBJ2-7 TRBV4-1 once
TGTGCCAGCGGGGGACAGGGAATGGGAGGAAACACCATATATTTT CASGGQGMGGNTIYF TRBD1 TRBJ1-3 TRBV6-5 .
TGTGCCAGCAGCTCCACAGGGTTTGAAGCTTTCTTT CASSSTGFEAFF . TRBJ1-1 TRBV13 .
TGTGCCACCAAAGCGGGGGGAATCAATGAGCAGTTCTTC CATKAGGINEQFF TRBD2 TRBJ2-1 TRBV24-1 once